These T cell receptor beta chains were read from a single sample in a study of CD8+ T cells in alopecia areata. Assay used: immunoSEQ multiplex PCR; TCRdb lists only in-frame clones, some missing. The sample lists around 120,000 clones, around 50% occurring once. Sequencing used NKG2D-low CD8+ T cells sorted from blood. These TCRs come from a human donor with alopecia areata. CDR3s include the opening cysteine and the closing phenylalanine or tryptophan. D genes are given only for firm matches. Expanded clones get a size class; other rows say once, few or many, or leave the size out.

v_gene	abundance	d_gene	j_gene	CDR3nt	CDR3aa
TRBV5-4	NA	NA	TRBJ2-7	TGTGCCAGCCAACTAGTTCCCAACCACGAGCAGTACTTC	CASQLVPNHEQYF
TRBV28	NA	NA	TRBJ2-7	TGTGCCAGCAGGGCTATTAGCTCCTACGAGCAGTACTTC	CASRAISSYEQYF
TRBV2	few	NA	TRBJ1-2	TGTGCCAGCAGAGGGAATGGCTACACCTTC	CASRGNGYTF
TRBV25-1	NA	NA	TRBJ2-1	TGTGCCAGCAGTGTACAGGGCAATGAGCAGTTCTTC	CASSVQGNEQFF
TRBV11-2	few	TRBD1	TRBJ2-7	TGTGCCAGCAGCTTAGGACAGGGAGCACTCGAGCAGTACTTC	CASSLGQGALEQYF
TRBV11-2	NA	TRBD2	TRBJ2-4	TGTGCCAGCGAAGCGGGAGGGCCCAACATTCAGTACTTC	CASEAGGPNIQYF
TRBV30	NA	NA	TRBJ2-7	TGTGCCTGGAGTGTCGGGGACACCTACGAGCAGTACTTC	CAWSVGDTYEQYF
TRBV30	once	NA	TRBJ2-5	TGTGCCTGGAGTCCAGAGGAGCGGAGGAAGTACTTC	CAWSPEERRKYF
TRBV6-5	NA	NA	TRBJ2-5	TGTGCCAGCAGTTACTCGGAGGGTCCTGAGACCCAGTACTTC	CASSYSEGPETQYF
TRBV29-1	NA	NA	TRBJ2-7	TGCAGCGTTGAAGGGTTCCGGGGGACACAATACGAGCAGTACTTC	CSVEGFRGTQYEQYF
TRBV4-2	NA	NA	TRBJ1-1	TGTGCCAGCAGCCAAGAGGGTGGCACTGAAGCTTTCTTT	CASSQEGGTEAFF
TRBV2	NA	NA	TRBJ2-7	TGTGCCAGCAGTGACCAAAACATGATCCACTACGAGCAGTACTTC	CASSDQNMIHYEQYF
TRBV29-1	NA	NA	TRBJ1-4	TGCAGCGTTGAAGGCCATACTGGTTCCAATGAAAAACTGTTTTTT	CSVEGHTGSNEKLFF
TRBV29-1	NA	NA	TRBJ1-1	TGCAGCGTTGCGACAGCAGACACTGAAGCTTTCTTT	CSVATADTEAFF